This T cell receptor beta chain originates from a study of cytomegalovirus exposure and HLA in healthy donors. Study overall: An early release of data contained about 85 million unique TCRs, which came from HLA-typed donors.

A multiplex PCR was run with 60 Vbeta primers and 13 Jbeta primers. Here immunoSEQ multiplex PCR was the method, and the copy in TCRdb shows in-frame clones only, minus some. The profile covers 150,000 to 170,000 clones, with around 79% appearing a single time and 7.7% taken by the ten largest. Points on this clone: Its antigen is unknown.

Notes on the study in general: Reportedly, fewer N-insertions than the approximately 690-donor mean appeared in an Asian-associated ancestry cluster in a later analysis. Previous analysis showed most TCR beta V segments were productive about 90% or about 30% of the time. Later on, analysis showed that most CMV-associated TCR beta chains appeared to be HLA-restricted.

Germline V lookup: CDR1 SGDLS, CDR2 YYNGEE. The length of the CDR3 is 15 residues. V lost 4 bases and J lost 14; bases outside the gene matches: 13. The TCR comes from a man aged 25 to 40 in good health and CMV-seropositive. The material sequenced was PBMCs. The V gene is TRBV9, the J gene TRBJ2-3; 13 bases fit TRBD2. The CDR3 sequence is CASSTSGLAGLTRYF. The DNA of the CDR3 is TGTGCCAGCAGCACCTCGGGACTAGCGGGACTAACGAGGTATTTT.